Listed here is a single T cell receptor beta chain. This clonotype was observed a handful of times. The antigen it binds to is not known. A much larger clone lies a single base off, so this may be a read error. The source of the sample is a study of human T cells and chemical hapten exposure (dated by TCRdb to 2020 to 2023). Regarding the research as a whole: The libraries were sequenced as a pool, and the TCR yield per sample differed mostly because of small variations in library volumes within the pool. The study tracked peripheral blood TCR repertoire changes in vivo during primary and secondary sensitization to the hapten diphenylcyclopropenone (DPC) in alopecia patients. Each blood RNA sample was used to sequence both TCR alpha and TCR beta chains. Broader findings and caveats from the paper: Repeated subsampling changed both the strength of the expansion versus patch-test correlation and the threshold at which the correlation became significant. DPC sensitization did not change how many TCRs were above 1 in 1000 frequency, and no evidence was found of alterations in global repertoire structure.

The receptor library was made with RACE. Reads for this sample came from a NextSeq 500. Library preparation attached unique molecular identifiers to individual cDNA molecules for quantitative, reproducible TCR counting. The source study handled its data this way. The median number of TCRs per sample was roughly 98,000, ranging from 23,224 to 690,600. V, J and CDR3 annotation of the TCR reads was carried out using the Decombinator software suite. For PS versus PT1 abundance plots, all samples were subsampled to the same number of TCRs (28,000). Expanded TCRs were defined as absent before sensitization and observed at least eight times at the 2-week time point. TCRdb's own reprocessing of the public reads used fastp at Q25 and MiXCR and kept productive beta chains. Each CDR3 protein gets just one entry, which takes the most common genes and DNA from the rows behind it. Here the V and J calls rest on TCRdb's processing, not on the authors' analysis. This sample is represented by about 45,000 distinct CDR3 sequences; 3.7% of them were singletons. The ten largest clones add up to 4.5% to 6.5% of the sample.

Taken from the germline V gene, the CDR1 and CDR2 loops are SQVTM and ANQGSEA. V and J are truncated by 8 bases and 4 bases respectively, leaving an intervening sequence of 24 bases. From its cysteine to its phenylalanine, the CDR3 spans 16 amino acids. Just CDR3 DNA is preserved here, 48 bases in frame from base 1. Sample time point, as interpreted from the label and publication: healthy volunteer bleed at 6 weeks. Total RNA was extracted from unfractionated whole blood that had been collected in Tempus Blood RNA tubes. Five healthy volunteers acted as controls for TCR sequencing and had blood drawn at day 0, 2 weeks and 6 weeks.

The source is a human donor in good health. Some clones in this sample may be carry-over from other donors' samples. The sequencing sample was made of whole blood. The sequence is built from TRBV29-1 and TRBJ1-3, and TRBD1 may be the D gene, going by 6 matching bases. The DNA reads TGCAGCATCACCCACCACACAGGGAAATACGGAAACACCATATATTTT. The encoded protein is CSITHHTGKYGNTIYF.